The T cell receptor beta chain under discussion was sequenced for a study of blood T cell repertoires in COVID-19. Study context: Sites in the United States, Italy and Spain provided acute and convalescent COVID-19 samples. PBMCs, B-cell-depleted T cells, or T cells were the source of the cDNA or gDNA that made up the material.

This CDR3 has 12 amino acids. Original analysis: The assay estimated nucleated cells by amplifying reference gene primers. This table comes from immunoSEQ multiplex PCR, and its TCRdb copy is limited to in-frame clones, with some not included. For V, J and clone size, that table is used; D and trimming come from the DNA. The table shows under 150,000 clones, with roughly 85% occurring only once. The J gene is TRBJ1-5, the V gene TRBV21-1; TRBD1 is the table's D call, not checked against the DNA. TRBV21-1 constitutes a pseudogene. This clonotype was sampled from a human donor in a cohort sampled during active COVID-19. The sample was peripheral blood. DNA for the CDR3: TGTGCCAGCAGGACAGTAAATCAGCCCCAGCATTTT. It is translated as CASRTVNQPQHF.